The rows below give T cell receptor beta chains drawn from one sample of a study of blood T cells in healthy people across ages. TCRdb reprocessed the 5' RACE reads via MiXCR and lists one record per CDR3 protein. In the table there are around 1.5 million distinct CDR3 sequences, roughly a third of which are singletons. Specimen: blood. All receptors come from a woman in her twenties or thirties in good health. Each CDR3 is given with its conserved first and last residue. D genes are given only for firm matches. Part of the rows lack a size; the others show once, few, many or a class for expanded clones.

CDR3	DNA	V	D	J	size
CASSLGGFRGYGYTF	TGTGCCAGCAGCTTAGGAGGCTTCCGGGGCTATGGCTACACCTTC	TRBV7-3	.	TRBJ1-2	.
CSANHFRQGADEQFF	TGCAGTGCGAACCACTTCCGACAGGGTGCCGATGAGCAGTTCTTC	TRBV20-1	TRBD1	TRBJ2-1	few
CASSSQQTAGTAYNEQFF	TGTGCCAGCAGCTCCCAGCAAACGGCAGGGACCGCCTACAATGAGCAGTTCTTC	TRBV7-9	.	TRBJ2-1	.
CASKWDRGYNEQFF	TGTGCCAGCAAATGGGACAGGGGCTACAATGAGCAGTTCTTC	TRBV7-9	TRBD1	TRBJ2-1	many
CASRGGTLQETQYF	TGCGCCAGCAGGGGGGGGACTCTCCAAGAGACCCAGTACTTC	TRBV4-1	TRBD2	TRBJ2-5	once
CASSQGQGVPYEQYF	TGCGCCAGCAGCCAGGGACAGGGAGTTCCCTACGAGCAGTACTTC	TRBV4-1	TRBD1	TRBJ2-7	.
CAISEQDRGNYEQYF	TGTGCCATCAGTGAGCAAGACAGGGGGAACTACGAGCAGTACTTC	TRBV10-3	TRBD1	TRBJ2-7	.
CASSLFGQGRSGANVLTF	TGCGCCAGCAGCCTTTTCGGACAGGGAAGGTCTGGGGCCAACGTCCTGACTTTC	TRBV5-1	TRBD1	TRBJ2-6	few
CASSLATSNYDYTF	TGCGCCAGCAGCTTAGCGACTTCGAACTATGACTACACCTTC	TRBV5-1	.	TRBJ1-2	.
CASSLEGGANSPLHF	TGTGCCAGCAGTTTAGAGGGGGGCGCGAATTCACCCCTCCACTTT	TRBV27	.	TRBJ1-6	.
CSASWTGVEFF	TGCAGTGCTAGCTGGACAGGGGTTGAGTTCTTC	TRBV20-1	TRBD1	TRBJ2-1	.
CASSPISGSYNEQFF	TGTGCCAGCAGCCCTATAAGCGGGTCCTACAATGAGCAGTTCTTC	TRBV5-6	.	TRBJ2-1	.
CASSPGTVKETQYF	TGTGCCAGCTCACCAGGGACAGTCAAAGAGACCCAGTACTTC	TRBV18	TRBD1	TRBJ2-5	.
CSARDIPADVQYF	TGCAGTGCTAGAGATATCCCGGCCGATGTGCAGTATTTT	TRBV20-1	.	TRBJ2-3	few
CASSPGQGNSPLHF	TGTGCCAGCAGTCCGGGACAGGGTAATTCACCCCTCCACTTT	TRBV7-9	TRBD1	TRBJ1-6	many
CASSDLAGLAVSEQFF	TGTGCCAGCAGTGACCTAGCCGGGCTAGCAGTGAGCGAGCAGTTCTTC	TRBV6-4	.	TRBJ2-1	.
CAWQVADNTEAFF	TGTGCCTGGCAGGTCGCGGATAACACTGAAGCTTTCTTT	TRBV30	.	TRBJ1-1	few
CSARGSDPEPYTF	TGCAGTGCTAGAGGGTCCGACCCAGAGCCCTACACCTTC	TRBV20-1	.	TRBJ1-2	once
CASTGGSNYGYTF	TGCGCCAGCACAGGGGGTTCTAACTATGGCTACACCTTC	TRBV5-1	TRBD1	TRBJ1-2	.
CATSRDRGSNEQFF	TGTGCCACCAGTCGGGACAGGGGTTCCAATGAGCAGTTCTTC	TRBV24-1	TRBD1	TRBJ2-1	.
CASSTQLAGEAYEQYF	TGTGCCAGCAGCACACAGCTAGCGGGTGAGGCCTACGAGCAGTACTTC	TRBV5-5	TRBD2	TRBJ2-7	few
CSARDYRGKVTEAFF	TGCAGTGCTAGAGATTATCGGGGTAAGGTCACTGAAGCTTTCTTT	TRBV20-1	.	TRBJ1-1	few
CASKSDSLSSYEQYF	TGTGCCAGCAAGTCCGACAGCCTCAGCTCCTACGAGCAGTACTTC	TRBV6-2/TRBV6-3	.	TRBJ2-7	.
CASSIGTDPGYEQYF	TGTGCCAGCAGCATTGGGACAGACCCGGGGTACGAGCAGTACTTC	TRBV7-6	TRBD1	TRBJ2-7	.
CASSLELGSSYNSPLHF	TGTGCCAGCAGCTTAGAGTTGGGAAGCTCCTATAATTCACCCCTCCACTTT	TRBV7-6	.	TRBJ1-6	.
CASSVGPDTDMQYF	TGTGCCAGCAGCGTAGGACCCGACACCGATATGCAGTATTTT	TRBV9	.	TRBJ2-3	.
CASSFPVPGELFF	TGTGCCAGCAGCTTCCCTGTCCCCGGGGAGCTGTTTTTT	TRBV11-2	.	TRBJ2-2	.
CASTLLGVEGQPQHF	TGTGCCAGCACCCTCCTCGGGGTTGAGGGTCAGCCCCAGCATTTT	TRBV13	.	TRBJ1-5	few
CASSEAMGQGYGYTF	TGTGCCAGTAGTGAAGCAATGGGACAGGGCTATGGCTACACCTTC	TRBV6-1	TRBD1	TRBJ1-2	few
CSATHRTVSGANVLTF	TGCAGTGCAACCCACAGAACCGTCTCTGGGGCCAACGTCCTGACTTTC	TRBV20-1	.	TRBJ2-6	.
CASSPNVGGTSGPSSYNEQFF	TGTGCCAGCAGCCCTAATGTTGGGGGTACTAGCGGGCCGAGCTCCTACAATGAGCAGTTCTTC	TRBV28	TRBD2	TRBJ2-1	.
CASSQRSLEETQYF	TGCGCCAGCAGCCAACGATCACTAGAGGAGACCCAGTACTTC	TRBV4-1	.	TRBJ2-5	few
CASTSGHTNTEAFF	TGTGCCAGCACATCGGGACATACGAACACTGAAGCTTTCTTT	TRBV3-1	.	TRBJ1-1	few
CASSAGQGQGNYGYTF	TGTGCCAGCAGCGCCGGGCAGGGACAGGGCAACTATGGCTACACCTTC	TRBV9	TRBD1	TRBJ1-2	many
CASSGVGGCTEAFF	TGTGCCAGCAGCGGAGTGGGGGGGTGCACTGAAGCTTTCTTT	TRBV28	.	TRBJ1-1	.
CASSHHGGGAGSYEQFF	TGTGCCAGCAGCCACCACGGCGGGGGGGCCGGTTCTTATGAGCAGTTCTTC	TRBV7-8	TRBD2	TRBJ2-1	.
CASTLAGADTGELFF	TGCGCCAGCACCCTAGCGGGAGCTGACACCGGGGAGCTGTTTTTT	TRBV4-1	TRBD2	TRBJ2-2	few
CSARDLAPGTLYNEQFF	TGCAGTGCTAGAGATCTAGCCCCTGGCACCCTATACAATGAGCAGTTCTTC	TRBV20-1	.	TRBJ2-1	few
CASSELNRGTVLTDEQFF	TGTGCCAGCAGTGAATTAAATCGGGGGACAGTACTGACGGATGAGCAGTTCTTC	TRBV2	.	TRBJ2-1	few
CASSPRGGNYEQYF	TGTGCCAGCAGTCCACGGGGGGGCAACTACGAGCAGTACTTC	TRBV6-5	TRBD2	TRBJ2-7	few
CASTLGGIGEQETQYF	TGTGCCAGCACCCTAGGGGGTATCGGGGAACAAGAGACCCAGTACTTC	TRBV12-3/TRBV12-4	.	TRBJ2-5	many
CASSLWTGAHEQYF	TGTGCCAGCAGTTTATGGACAGGGGCCCACGAGCAGTACTTC	TRBV27	TRBD1	TRBJ2-7	.
CASRQVFMNSPLHF	TGTGCCAGTCGACAGGTCTTTATGAATTCACCCCTCCACTTT	TRBV2	.	TRBJ1-6	.
CASSFGPPRGGYTF	TGTGCCAGCAGCTTCGGGCCTCCACGCGGGGGCTACACCTTC	TRBV7-9	.	TRBJ1-2	.
CASGLGQGTGELFF	TGTGCTAGTGGTTTGGGACAGGGAACCGGGGAGCTGTTTTTT	TRBV12-5	TRBD1	TRBJ2-2	.
CASTTSGGYEQYF	TGTGCCAGTACGACTAGTGGCGGCTACGAGCAGTACTTC	TRBV6-1	.	TRBJ2-7	.
CASTESAGGSEAFF	TGTGCCAGCACCGAGTCCGCAGGGGGCTCTGAAGCTTTCTTT	TRBV2	TRBD1	TRBJ1-1	.
CSAVPSGGTSYEQYF	TGCAGTGCTGTCCCTAGCGGGGGGACCTCCTACGAGCAGTACTTC	TRBV20-1	TRBD2	TRBJ2-7	.
CASSSNFGKRDRNNYGYTF	TGTGCCAGCAGTTCAAATTTTGGGAAACGGGACAGAAATAACTATGGCTACACCTTC	TRBV27	TRBD1	TRBJ1-2	few
CASSLDPFSGSYEQYF	TGCGCCAGCAGCTTGGACCCATTCTCGGGGTCCTACGAGCAGTACTTC	TRBV5-1	.	TRBJ2-7	.
CASSGGTGLRLSEQYF	TGTGCCAGCAGCGGCGGGACAGGGCTTCGGTTGAGCGAGCAGTACTTC	TRBV5-6	TRBD1	TRBJ2-7	.
CAISDPGDFQETQYF	TGTGCCATCAGTGATCCGGGGGACTTTCAAGAGACCCAGTACTTC	TRBV10-3	.	TRBJ2-5	many
CSALKPGLAQDTQYF	TGCAGTGCCCTAAAACCGGGACTAGCGCAAGATACGCAGTATTTT	TRBV20-1	TRBD2	TRBJ2-3	few
CSARTASGGSYNEQFF	TGCAGTGCTAGAACGGCTAGCGGGGGGTCCTACAATGAGCAGTTCTTC	TRBV20-1	TRBD2	TRBJ2-1	.
CASSKPTEQADTQYF	TGCGCCAGCAGCAAACCTACAGAGCAGGCAGATACGCAGTATTTT	TRBV5-1	.	TRBJ2-3	.